This TCR beta chain was profiled in a study of HIV-infected patients and healthy controls. Around 500 ng RNA was reverse transcribed with alpha and beta constant-region primers. Each of the alpha and beta chains got its own library through chain-specific third strand synthesis with indices. Each cDNA molecule was barcoded, and a single primer pair amplified each chain. Ligation attached cDNA to a 5' RACE adapter that carried a random hexamer and SP2 site. MiXCR, run by TCRdb on the 5' RACE reads, gives a single entry per CDR3 protein. The profile shows under 6,500 distinct CDR3 sequences, around 21% of them singletons. The CDR3 covers 14 residues. The V end lost 5 bases, the J end lost 3 bases, and 11 bases lay between the germline ends. Per germline, CDR1 MNHEY and CDR2 SMNVEV (reference sequence). All unsorted peripheral T cells were captured because whole blood was used without fractionation. Donors lacked febrile or AIDS-related illness, tumors, and hepatitis B or C coinfection.

This clonotype has just a few counts. The rearrangement links TRBV27 to TRBJ2-1, with D tentatively TRBD2 (5 bases). The specimen was blood, collected before antiretroviral therapy. The source of this sequence is an adult with HIV infection. The DNA of the CDR3 is TGTGCCAGCAGTCACGGGAACAACTACAATGAGCAGTTCTTC. This translates into CASSHGNNYNEQFF.